Following are 7 T cell receptor beta chains from one sample sequenced in a study of cytomegalovirus exposure and HLA in healthy donors. PCR amplification relied on 60 Vbeta primers (plus 13 Jbeta primers). Measured with immunoSEQ multiplex PCR; TCRdb has only the in-frame clones, and not every one. This sample lists under 200,000 clones; its ten largest clones have around 1.9%. Sequencing used PBMCs. Receptor source: a young man in good health and CMV-seronegative.

This chain links TRBV6-6 with TRBJ1-5; D is ambiguous. V lost 6 bases and J 3 bases, leaving 12 bases between the germline ends. CDR1 and CDR2 from the germline V gene are MNHNY and SVGAGI (reference sequence). This CDR3 comprises 14 residues. The CDR3 spells CASSPTTPNQPQHF. For the CDR3, the DNA is TGTGCCAGCAGCCCGACTACCCCCAATCAGCCCCAGCATTTT.

The rearrangement joins TRBV19 to TRBJ1-4; unclear D gene. V lost 3 bases and J 0 bases, leaving 8 bases between the germline ends. The CDR3 length is 15 residues. Germline CDR1 reads LNHDA; CDR2 reads SQIVND (reference sequence). Written as DNA, the CDR3 is TGTGCCAGTAGTATTTCGAGGACAACTAATGAAAAACTGTTTTTT. Translation gives CASSISRTTNEKLFF.

The V call is TRBV7-9, the J call TRBJ2-1, with TRBD2 matching over 13 bases. This CDR3 is built from 16 residues. The J segment lost 9 bases and the V segment lost 5 bases, leaving 10 bases of the junction unmatched. Germline CDR1 reads SEHNR; CDR2 reads FQNEAQ (reference sequence). Here the CDR3 reads CASSRTSGRASGEQFF. The CDR3 DNA sequence: TGTGCCAGCAGCCGAACTAGCGGGAGGGCCTCTGGTGAGCAGTTCTTC.

The gene calls are TRBV10-1 and TRBJ2-2, with TRBD2 matching over 14 bases. The CDR3 extends over 19 amino acids. V lost 6 bases, J lost 3 bases, and 12 bases stayed unmatched. Germline V gives CDR1 WNHNN, CDR2 SYGVQD (reference sequence). The CDR3 protein is CASSPTGLAGVRYTGELFF. The CDR3 DNA follows: TGCGCCAGCAGCCCTACGGGACTAGCGGGGGTGAGATACACCGGGGAGCTGTTTTTT.

The rearrangement joins TRBV13 to TRBJ2-5; 11 nucleotides agree with TRBD2. There are 15 residues in the CDR3. J was trimmed by 5 bases and V by 4 bases; bases with no gene match: 6. Germline V gene data show CDR1 as PRHDT and CDR2 as FYEKMQ (reference sequence). In nucleotides, the CDR3 is TGTGCCAGCAGCTCCACAGCTAGCGGGAGGGAGACCCAGTACTTC. Translation: CASSSTASGRETQYF.

This chain uses TRBV19 with TRBJ2-7, with D possibly TRBD2 on 6 matching bases. The V end was cut by 3 bases, the J end by 1 base, with 10 bases between. Germline CDR1 LNHDA, CDR2 SQIVND (reference sequence). CDR3 length equals 14 residues. This CDR3 is CASSISGVSYEQYF. As DNA, the CDR3 is TGTGCCAGTAGTATTTCGGGGGTGTCCTACGAGCAGTACTTC.

The V call is TRBV13, the J call TRBJ1-1; D possibly corresponds to TRBD1 (6 bases). Per germline, CDR1 PRHDT and CDR2 FYEKMQ (reference sequence). Trimming shortened V by 7 bases and J by 7 bases, and 16 bases separated the two germline ends. The CDR3 extends over 13 amino acids. The CDR3 DNA sequence: TGTGCCAGCACCACGCTGGGGGCCGGTGAAGCTTTCTTT. Protein product: CASTTLGAGEAFF.